Shown below are 4 T cell receptor beta chains from a single sample sequenced in a study of blood T cell repertoires in COVID-19 (dated by TCRdb to the early 2020s). Library creation used the immunoSEQ multiplex PCR assay. TCRdb stores this immuneACCESS table with in-frame sequences only. Part of the clones is absent; in the studies checked, under half of the shortfall reflects unresolved V genes, and no reason is known for the rest. The sample table records roughly 220,000 clones; 70% to 90% of these occur just once. Of the sample, about 2.2% falls within the top ten clones. Sequencing was performed on peripheral blood. All receptors derive from a man aged 25-45 years who had recovered from COVID-19.

The J gene is TRBJ2-7, the V gene TRBV5-1; TRBD1 is a possible D gene (5 bases). Germline V CDR1 and CDR2: SGHRS, YFSETQ. This CDR3 comprises 14 residues. Trimming pared 0 bases from V and 3 bases from J, leaving 10 bases between. CDR3 DNA sequence: TGCGCCAGCAGCTTGGGGTCAGGGCTCTACGAGCAGTACTTC. Residues: CASSLGSGLYEQYF.

This clone was counted a single time. The chain is built from TRBV6-9 and TRBJ1-2; weak D call: TRBD1 (6 bases). The CDR3 is 14 amino acids. Germline V gene data show CDR1 as MNHGY and CDR2 as SVAAGI. V lost 6 bases and J 1 base, leaving 12 bases between the germline ends. The CDR3 DNA reads as TGTGCCAGCAGATTGGTAGGGGGTAACTATGGCTACACCTTC. Translated, it gives CASRLVGGNYGYTF.

This clone was recorded once. The chain combines TRBV6-5 with TRBJ2-2; D might be TRBD1 (5 bases). Trimming shortened V by 0 bases and J by 6 bases, and 14 bases separated the two germline ends. CDR3 length: 16 amino acids. From germline, CDR1 is MNHEY and CDR2 SVGAGI. CDR3 sequence (DNA): TGTGCCAGCAGTTACTCGGTCAGGGCGCTTCCCGGGGAGCTGTTTTTT. It yields the protein CASSYSVRALPGELFF.

V gene TRBV15 combines with J gene TRBJ2-3; 7 positions agree with TRBD1. Germline loops: CDR1 LNHNV, CDR2 YYDKDF (reference sequence). Trimming removed 2 bases from V and 5 bases from J; junction bases left unmatched: 10. The CDR3 spans 16 residues. This CDR3 reads CATSRPRGNSEDTQYF. CDR3 sequence (DNA): TGTGCCACCAGCAGACCCAGGGGGAATTCGGAAGATACGCAGTATTTT.